Included here is one T cell receptor beta chain sequence, with context. No cognate antigen has been identified for it. Base qualities are missing; no much larger clone stands one base away. Other DNA sequences in this sample translate to the same CDR3. Healthy HIV-negative adults with no recently reported acute infections or vaccinations were included as donors. Only Caucasian adults living in Nashville, Tennessee, USA were represented among the donors. Magnetic negative selection was used to enrich CD4+ T cells, after which naive cells were positively selected on CD45RA and the negative fraction became the memory subset. Blood was collected by leukapheresis, and PBMCs were isolated by Ficoll-Histopaque density gradient centrifugation and then cryopreserved in liquid nitrogen vapor phase. Analytical flow cytometry was used to check the purity and quantity of each magnetically sorted T cell population. Genomic DNA was isolated from every sorted fraction and measured by UV absorbance on a Nanodrop 2000c.

The sample originates from a study of shared clonotypes between healthy human individuals (dated by TCRdb to between 2020 and 2021). Concerning the study at large: Two women and a few men aged 18 to 49 years were included in the cohort. The study deeply sequenced blood TCR repertoires of five healthy adults to estimate repertoire size and the extent of clonotype sharing between individuals. Different laboratories and diverse techniques were used to prepare libraries and sequence TCR repertoires, to increase sequencing depth and limit assay-specific biases. For each donor, CD4 naive and CD4 memory were each given three plates, CD8 naive was given two plates, and CD8 memory was given one plate. Per donor, leukapheresis produced somewhere between about 0.85 and 8.9 billion PBMCs. Paper-wide results and their limitations: The genetic and exposure-history diversity represented was limited by the small number of donors. Sampling was limited to blood, and TCR repertoires in tissue likely differ from TCR repertoires in blood. Pairwise subsampling led to the expectation that sequencing depth would affect the degree of clonotype sharing among donors. Incomplete sequencing was indicated by rarefaction of sorted-subset datasets, despite the large sequencing depth. Higher generation probabilities were observed for clonotypes shared by all four sorted-subset donors than for non-shared clonotypes. Across several donors, about 5.2% of naive CD4, around 3.5% of naive CD8, around 2.1% of memory CD4, and 0.4% of memory CD8 clonotypes were shared. Naive subsets generally had larger estimated clonotype richness than memory subsets.

TCR CDR3 regions were amplified from genomic DNA by multiplex PCR using the deep immunoSEQ assay. Extracted genomic DNA from each cell subset was distributed evenly across all wells of several immunoSEQ 96-well plates, and each plate was treated as a replicate. For sorted subsets, approximately 200 ng of genomic DNA, equivalent to some 30,000 T cell genomes, went into each replicate PCR. The purified libraries were quantified using a Qubit 3.0 fluorometer, sized with a Bioanalyzer 2100, and then quantified again using the KAPA Library Quantification kit. A separate single-read 150-cycle Illumina NextSeq 550 flow cell was used to sequence each immunoSEQ 96-well plate. The published analysis was carried out like this. Because the immunoSEQ output included only junctional sequences and no quality scores, the filtering could not be the same as the filtering used for full-length reads. Sequences were annotated with PyIR, a Python wrapper for IgBLAST v1.9, using IMGT germline references to assign V/J genes and CDR3. Any read was removed if the V/J assignment was weak (E-value above 1e-6), the CDR3 was missing, or the read contained stop codons, out-of-frame junctions, or ambiguous translated residues. V3J clonotypes were defined by identical inferred V gene, J gene, and CDR3 amino acid sequence. The percentage overlap between two repertoires was calculated by dividing the number of shared unique clonotypes by the size of the smaller repertoire. RTK rarefaction, the Chao1 estimator, and Recon v2.1 estimates of unobserved clonotypes were used to assess repertoire richness. For all TCRbeta clonotypes obtained by the gDNA method from a handful of donors, generation probabilities were computed with OLGA. The table comes from immuneACCESS by way of TCRdb, which keeps in-frame sequences with V and J called. Part of the clones is missing from these tables; in studies checked, under half for an unresolved V gene and the rest for unknown reasons. V, J and clone size were drawn from that table, and D and trimming were deduced from the DNA. The table for this sample lists over 700,000 clones; just under 75% of them were counted only once. About 1.8% of the sample is taken by the ten largest.

The CDR3, cysteine through phenylalanine, is 14 amino acids long. The kept DNA is CDR3 alone, 42 bases in frame from the first base. V has 0 bases trimmed and J has 4 bases trimmed; junction bases matching no gene number 4. As encoded in the germline V gene, CDR1 is SGDLS while CDR2 is YYNGEE. Sample: memory CD4+ T cells sorted from blood. The sample's cell subset or site label, in plain terms: CD45RA-negative fraction. The rearranged segments are TRBV9 and TRBJ2-7, and 7 junction bases match TRBD2. This receptor was taken from a woman between 25 and 40 years old in good health. The nucleotide sequence is TGTGCCAGCAGCGTAGGGCTAGCGGAATACGAGCAGTACTTC. The resulting protein is CASSVGLAEYEQYF.